Included here is one TCR beta chain sequence, with context. The data belong to a study of PD-L1 blockade in urothelial cancer. In the study overall: The authors examined blood 3 weeks (second dose) and 6 weeks after treatment start.

The CDR3 is made up of 16 amino acids. V lost 0 bases and J lost 5, with 14 bases in between. Germline CDR1 reads SGHRS; CDR2 reads YFSETQ. Sequencing was performed with immunoSEQ multiplex PCR; in TCRdb, only in-frame clones are kept and a portion is missing. The data contain 35,000 to 55,000 clones, roughly 82% of them singletons. The cohort comprised individuals with locally advanced or metastatic urothelial carcinoma. This chain links TRBV5-1 with TRBJ1-4; D perhaps matches TRBD1 (5 bases). This clonotype was obtained from a man between 65 and 85 years old with urothelial cancer. Here the sequenced sample was PBMCs, taken around atezolizumab (anti-PD-L1) treatment. CDR3 sequence reads: CASSLGQGGKNEKLFF. The CDR3 bases are TGCGCCAGCAGCTTGGGCCAGGGCGGTAAAAATGAAAAACTGTTTTTT.